Presented here are 28 T cell receptor beta chains from one specimen sequenced in a study of T cell responses to AZD1222 COVID-19 vaccine. Some clones are missing from TCRdb's copy, which holds only in-frame ones; the method was immunoSEQ multiplex PCR. The sample lists about 25,000 clones, around 86% seen once, with about 34% in the top ten. Source: peripheral blood, taken 28 days after the second AZD1222 dose. The receptors here all came from an adult who received the AZD1222 COVID-19 vaccine.

Remarks on this clone: This clone may be a read error of a much larger clone one base away. The identical CDR3 is also encoded by other nucleotide sequences in the sample. The J gene is TRBJ2-7, the V gene TRBV12-3 or TRBV12-4, with D hard to call. CDR3 length: 11 residues. V was pared by 3 bases and J by 4 bases, with 4 bases between. CDR3 loop: CASSFGYEQYF. The CDR3 DNA reads TGTGCCAGCAGTTTCGGGTACGAGCAGTACTTC.

The chain carries TRBV29-1 and TRBJ2-7; TRBD1 matches at 7 bases. The CDR3 extends over 16 amino acids. CDR1 SQVTM and CDR2 ANQGSEA come from the germline V gene. V shed 2 bases and J 4 bases; nucleotides not matched to a gene: 14. As DNA, the CDR3 is TGCAGCGTTGAATGGGGACAGACCTTTACTGGATACGAGCAGTACTTC. This translates into CSVEWGQTFTGYEQYF.

In its sample, this clone was seen a few times. The J gene is TRBJ2-1, the V gene TRBV24-1; 11 bases are shared with TRBD1. Germline V lookup: CDR1 KGHDR, CDR2 SFDVKD. Trimming at V came to 2 bases and at J to 3 bases, leaving 2 bases not matched to a gene. The CDR3 has 16 residues. The CDR3 here is CATSDSGTGGYNEQFF. CDR3 in DNA: TGTGCCACCAGTGATTCCGGGACAGGGGGCTACAATGAGCAGTTCTTC.

The J gene is TRBJ1-2, the V gene TRBV5-1; 7 nucleotides line up with TRBD1. CDR3 length: 16 residues. V lost 4 bases and J lost 6; bases outside the gene matches: 15. Germline loops: CDR1 SGHRS, CDR2 YFSETQ. CDR3 region: CASSQTLLGRGNGYTF. Written as DNA, the CDR3 is TGCGCCAGCAGCCAAACCCTCCTGGGCAGGGGGAATGGCTACACCTTC.

V is TRBV5-1 and J is TRBJ1-6, with TRBD1 matching 7 bases. Germline values: CDR1 SGHRS, CDR2 YFSETQ. J gave up 6 bases and V 4 bases, and 10 bases lay outside the gene matches. The CDR3 has 16 amino acids. The CDR3 loop is CASSPGRTGFNSPLHF. The CDR3 DNA reads as TGCGCCAGCAGCCCCGGCCGGACAGGCTTTAATTCACCCCTCCACTTT.

This clone was seen more than once but under ten times. This chain uses TRBV27 with TRBJ1-5; a weak D match, TRBD1 (5 bases). This CDR3 spans 15 amino acids. V dropped 6 bases and J dropped 5 bases, with 17 bases sitting between them. The germline CDR1 and CDR2 sequences are MNHEY and SMNVEV (reference sequence). The CDR3 DNA follows: TGTGCCAGCAGAGAATGGGGCAGGGATGATCAGCCCCAGCATTTT. It codes for CASREWGRDDQPQHF.

The chain couples TRBV18 to TRBJ2-5; TRBD2 matches at 10 bases. The CDR3 totals 15 residues. The V segment lost 5 bases and the J segment 2 bases; nucleotides outside the gene matches: 5. Germline CDR1 reads KGHSH; CDR2 reads LQKENI. The DNA of the CDR3 is TGTGCCAGCTCAGTTGGGACTAGCGCTCAAGAGACCCAGTACTTC. Encoded protein: CASSVGTSAQETQYF.

This chain joins TRBV24-1 and TRBJ2-1; D is uncertain. This CDR3 has 12 residues. V was pared by 9 bases and J by 9 bases, with 14 bases between. Germline assignment: CDR1 KGHDR and CDR2 SFDVKD. The CDR3 nucleotides are TGTGCCACCGCCACCACACCGGGTGAGCAGTTCTTC. As protein: CATATTPGEQFF.

V gene TRBV5-4 combines with J gene TRBJ2-7, with D unclear. CDR1 and CDR2 from the germline V gene are SGHNT and YYREEE (reference sequence). CDR3 length: 14 amino acids. Trimming left V 4 bases short and J 0 bases short, with 11 bases between. The CDR3 protein is CASSAESSSYEQYF. DNA of the CDR3: TGTGCCAGCAGCGCCGAGAGTAGCTCCTACGAGCAGTACTTC.

The chain recombines TRBV28 with TRBJ1-2, with D unresolved. The CDR3 runs to 13 residues. Germline V gene lookup returns CDR1 MDHEN and CDR2 SYDVKM. V was shortened by 6 bases and J by 4 bases, with 12 bases between the two germline ends. The CDR3, as DNA: TGTGCCAGCAGACTTCAGGACTCCTATGGCTACACCTTC. Translating gives CASRLQDSYGYTF.

V and J are TRBV7-2 and TRBJ1-1; D perhaps matches TRBD1 (6 bases). From germline, CDR1 is SGHTA and CDR2 FQGNSA. This CDR3 spans 15 amino acids. Trimming cost V 0 bases and J 4 bases, with 12 bases left between them. The CDR3 nucleotides read TGTGCCAGCAGCTTAGCCCGGACAGCGGGCACTGAAGCTTTCTTT. This translates into CASSLARTAGTEAFF.

The rearrangement links TRBV18 to TRBJ1-1; TRBD1 is a possible D gene (5 bases). Looked up from germline, CDR1 is KGHSH and CDR2 is LQKENI. The CDR3 is made up of 13 amino acids. The ends were cut back, 4 bases at V and 4 bases at J, with 10 bases in the middle. The CDR3 DNA follows: TGTGCCAGCTCACAGGGGCTGGTCACTGAAGCTTTCTTT. It encodes CASSQGLVTEAFF.

This chain joins TRBV7-9 and TRBJ2-5; 9 bases are a match to TRBD1. This CDR3 has 13 amino acids. The trim removed 7 bases at V and 3 bases at J, leaving 3 bases unmatched. The germline V gene encodes CDR1 SEHNR and CDR2 FQNEAQ (reference sequence). As DNA, the CDR3 is TGTGCCAGCACCTGGACAGGGGAAGAGACCCAGTACTTC. Translation gives CASTWTGEETQYF.

This clone has just one count. The V gene is TRBV5-1, the J gene TRBJ2-2; D possibly corresponds to TRBD2 (6 bases). Between the trimmed V and J ends, which lost 4 bases and 3 bases, there was a span of 13 bases. Germline V lookup: CDR1 SGHRS, CDR2 YFSETQ. There are 15 residues in the CDR3. The CDR3 is CASSGVGGYTGELFF. In DNA, the CDR3 is TGCGCCAGCAGCGGGGTGGGAGGCTACACCGGGGAGCTGTTTTTT.

The chain links TRBV19 to TRBJ2-7; weak D call: TRBD1 (5 bases). Germline V gene lookup returns CDR1 LNHDA and CDR2 SQIVND (reference sequence). The V gene lost 2 bases and the J gene lost 2 bases, with 13 bases spanning the gap. CDR3 size: 15 residues. The CDR3 is CASSITHRSAYEQYF. CDR3 DNA sequence: TGTGCCAGTAGTATAACTCACAGGTCCGCCTACGAGCAGTACTTC.

This rearrangement joins TRBV7-9 to TRBJ2-1; D not certain. Deletions cut 1 base from V and 5 bases from J, with 6 bases between. The CDR3 loop spans 13 amino acids. Germline V gives CDR1 SEHNR, CDR2 FQNEAQ (reference sequence). CDR3 in DNA: TGTGCCAGCAGCTTAGTCTCGCACAATGAGCAGTTCTTC. Translated, it gives CASSLVSHNEQFF.

The chain recombines TRBV19 with TRBJ1-1; 11 bases are shared with TRBD1. This CDR3 is 14 amino acids long. Germline CDR1 and CDR2: LNHDA and SQIVND (reference sequence). The V and J ends lost 7 bases and 7 bases, in that order; junction bases with no gene match: 8. CDR3 coding DNA: TGTGCCAGTACCGAGGGACAGGGGGACTTTGAAGCTTTCTTT. This gives the protein CASTEGQGDFEAFF. The full variable domain, rest sourced from reference TRBV19 and TRBJ1-1, is DGGITQSPKYLFRKEGQNVTLSCEQNLNHDAMYWYRQDPGQGLRLIYYSQIVNDFQKGDIAEGYSVSREKKESFPLTVTSAQKNPTAFYLCASTEGQGDFEAFFGQGTRLTVV.

The rearrangement uses TRBV19 and TRBJ2-1; D might be TRBD2 (6 bases). The CDR3 runs to 16 residues. V gave up 5 bases and J gave up 6 bases, with 20 bases separating them. Germline V CDR1 and CDR2: LNHDA, SQIVND (reference sequence). The CDR3 reads CASSFVAGLRVNEQFF. The CDR3 DNA sequence: TGTGCCAGTAGTTTTGTGGCGGGATTGAGGGTCAATGAGCAGTTCTTC.

The genes are TRBV4-1 and TRBJ2-1; 8 positions match TRBD1. V shed 3 bases and J 7 bases; nucleotides not matched to a gene: 11. Germline lookup yields CDR1 MGHRA and CDR2 YSYEKL. The CDR3 covers 16 residues. CDR3 in DNA: TGCGCCAGCAGCCAGGCCGGGACAGGCTTGTCTAATGAGCAGTTCTTC. This encodes CASSQAGTGLSNEQFF.

V gene TRBV15 combines with J gene TRBJ2-2, with D uncertain. The CDR3 is made up of 13 amino acids. Per germline, CDR1 LNHNV and CDR2 YYDKDF (reference sequence). The V end was cut by 9 bases, the J end by 1 base, with 9 bases between. Here the CDR3 reads CATGQLNTGELFF. DNA for the CDR3: TGTGCCACGGGTCAGTTGAACACCGGGGAGCTGTTTTTT.

This rearrangement joins TRBV6-1 to TRBJ2-7; 7 bases are shared with TRBD2. Germline CDR1 and CDR2: MNHNS and SASEGT. The CDR3 covers 15 residues. V was clipped by 0 bases and J by 0 bases; unmatched bases: 2. The CDR3 is CASSEASGASYEQYF. CDR3 DNA: TGTGCCAGCAGTGAAGCGAGCGGGGCCTCCTACGAGCAGTACTTC.

This chain connects TRBV18 to TRBJ2-3, with D perhaps TRBD2 (6 bases). V gave up 6 bases and J gave up 2 bases, with 18 bases separating them. The germline V gene encodes CDR1 KGHSH and CDR2 LQKENI. The CDR3 is 16 residues long. CDR3 in amino acids: CASSPTFGGLTDTQYF. The CDR3 bases are TGTGCCAGCTCGCCAACCTTTGGGGGACTCACAGATACGCAGTATTTT.

This clone was counted a single time. The rearrangement joins TRBV6-6 to TRBJ1-2; D is perhaps TRBD1 (5 bases). V dropped 6 bases and J dropped 8 bases, with 16 bases sitting between them. The CDR3 sequence is 13 residues long. Germline V gene sequence: CDR1 MNHNY, CDR2 SVGAGI (reference sequence). Here the CDR3 DNA reads TGTGCCAGCAGGGCCGGGACTGCAGACGGCTACACCTTC. This translates into CASRAGTADGYTF.

This clone was picked up one time. The gene calls are TRBV12-3 or TRBV12-4 and TRBJ2-3; D perhaps matches TRBD2 (6 bases). The CDR3 totals 12 residues. With 5 bases removed from V and 5 bases from J, the gap between germline ends came to 8 bases. Written as DNA, the CDR3 is TGTGCCAGCAGTCCTAGCGTAGATACGCAGTATTTT. Translated, it gives CASSPSVDTQYF.

This chain joins TRBV7-3 and TRBJ2-1; no firm D call. The germline CDR1 and CDR2 sequences are SGHTA and FQGTGA. The CDR3 sequence is 12 residues long. The ends were cut back, 1 base at V and 6 bases at J, with 4 bases in the middle. CDR3 residues: CASSLIGNEQFF. In nucleotides, the CDR3 is TGTGCCAGCAGCTTAATTGGCAATGAGCAGTTCTTC. Full variable domain (missing parts from reference TRBV7-3 and TRBJ2-1): GAGVSQTPSNKVTEKGKYVELRCDPISGHTALYWYRQSLGQGPEFLIYFQGTGAADDSGLPNDRFFAVRPEGSVSTLKIQRTERGDSAVYLCASSLIGNEQFFGPGTRLTVL.

The chain recombines TRBV4-2 with TRBJ2-7, with 12 bases aligning to TRBD2. This CDR3 is 14 amino acids long. With V trimmed by 1 base and J by 5 bases, 0 bases remained unmatched. Germline assignment: CDR1 LGHNA and CDR2 YNFKEQ. The CDR3: CASSQGLAGDEQYF. DNA of the CDR3: TGTGCCAGCAGCCAAGGACTAGCGGGAGACGAGCAGTACTTC.

The rearrangement joins TRBV7-9 to TRBJ1-6; a possible D gene is TRBD1 (6 bases). V was cut by 3 bases and J by 10 bases, with 13 bases left in between. The CDR3 has 14 amino acids. The germline gives CDR1 SEHNR, CDR2 FQNEAQ (reference sequence). Here the CDR3 reads CASSFGQLGSPLHF. CDR3 in DNA: TGTGCCAGCAGCTTTGGACAGCTGGGCTCACCCCTCCACTTT.

The chain employs TRBV3-1 (or the pseudogene TRBV3-2) and TRBJ2-5; unclear D gene. The V and J ends lost 7 bases and 2 bases respectively, with 5 bases between them. In germline, CDR1 is LGHDT, CDR2 YNNKEL (reference sequence). The CDR3 has 11 amino acids. In DNA form, the CDR3 reads TGTGCCAGCAAACTACAAGAGACCCAGTACTTC. Its translation is CASKLQETQYF.